These T cell receptor beta chains were read from a single sample in a study of T cell changes during pregnancy in multiple sclerosis. Assay: immunoSEQ multiplex PCR; the TCRdb copy retains only in-frame clones and omits some. The sample consists of 70,000 to 100,000 clones, roughly 90% of them appearing once. The sequences come from peripheral blood, collected in the first trimester of pregnancy. The receptors originated from a female donor with multiple sclerosis, enrolled in a pregnancy study. The CDR3 runs from the conserved cysteine through the conserved F or W. The D gene is left open where the match is weak. Rows give clone size only sometimes, using once, few, many, or a class for an expanded clone.

v_call	j_call	d_call	clone_size	cdr3_aa	cdr3_nt
TRBV4-1	TRBJ1-1	NA	NA	CASSQIPGRSEAFF	TGCGCCAGCAGCCAAATCCCGGGGAGATCTGAAGCTTTCTTT
TRBV30	TRBJ1-1	NA	NA	CAWSPTGYEAFF	TGTGCCTGGAGTCCTACAGGGTACGAAGCTTTCTTT
TRBV18	TRBJ1-3	TRBD1	NA	CASRPGTGTSGNTIYF	TGTGCCAGCCGTCCCGGGACAGGGACGTCTGGAAACACCATATATTTT
TRBV14	TRBJ1-1	TRBD1	NA	CASSQQWDRGNTEAFF	TGTGCCAGCAGCCAACAATGGGACAGGGGGAACACTGAAGCTTTCTTT
TRBV5-6	TRBJ2-7	NA	NA	CASTAWGPVSYEQYF	TGTGCCAGCACCGCGTGGGGGCCAGTTTCCTACGAGCAGTACTTC
TRBV27	TRBJ2-7	NA	few	CASSLFLGSLYEQYF	TGTGCCAGCAGTTTATTTCTAGGATCCCTCTACGAGCAGTACTTC
TRBV2	TRBJ2-7	TRBD2	NA	CASSGLADSYEQYF	TGTGCCAGCAGCGGACTAGCGGACTCCTACGAGCAGTACTTC
TRBV7-6	TRBJ2-7	TRBD1	once	CASSLVPSDRAAYEQYF	TGTGCCAGCAGCTTAGTCCCATCGGACAGGGCGGCCTACGAGCAGTACTTC
TRBV30	TRBJ1-2	TRBD1	NA	CAWTGGDYGYTF	TGTGCCTGGACAGGGGGCGACTATGGCTACACCTTC
TRBV5-1	TRBJ2-7	TRBD2	NA	CASSGSSGRAYEQYF	TGCGCCAGCAGCGGTTCCAGCGGGAGAGCCTACGAGCAGTACTTC